The next 14 T cell receptor beta chains were all read from a single sample in a study of T-cell reconstitution after alpha-beta-depleted transplantation in children. It was with unique molecular identifiers that the TCRbeta library was prepared. TCRdb re-derived calls from the PCR reads in MiXCR, one entry per CDR3 protein. The data show fewer than 350,000 distinct CDR3 sequences, over 9% seen once. The sequencing here drew on PBMCs, taken before TCRalphabeta/CD19-depleted stem cell transplant. Receptors originate from a boy in the first two years of life with acute myeloid leukemia, due to receive a stem cell transplant.

This clonotype was detected ten times or more. J is TRBJ2-6 and V is TRBV11-2, with no clear D. The germline V gene has CDR1 SGHAT and CDR2 FQNNGV. The CDR3 covers 14 residues. V lost 4 bases and J lost 2, with 6 bases in between. The CDR3 DNA reads as TGTGCCAGCAGCTCTCTCCCTGGGGCCAACGTCCTGACTTTC. Translated: CASSSLPGANVLTF. Together with reference TRBV11-2 and TRBJ2-6, the CDR3 gives the full variable domain: EAGVAQSPRYKIIEKRQSVAFWCNPISGHATLYWYQQILGQGPKLLIQFQNNGVVDDSQLPKDRFSAERLKGVDSTLKIQPAKLEDSAVYLCASSSLPGANVLTFGAGSRLTVL.

The table lists this clonotype with many counts. The chain combines TRBV7-6 with TRBJ2-2; D is perhaps TRBD1 (6 bases). Trimming shortened V by 10 bases and J by 2 bases, and 11 bases separated the two germline ends. Per germline, CDR1 SGHVS and CDR2 FNYEAQ. This CDR3 contains 13 residues. The CDR3: CAILGTNTGELFF. DNA of the CDR3: TGTGCCATCCTCGGGACAAACACCGGGGAGCTGTTTTTT. The full variable domain, with the rest looked up from reference TRBV7-6 and TRBJ2-2, is GAGVSQSPRYKVTKRGQDVALRCDPISGHVSLYWYRQALGQGPEFLTYFNYEAQQDKSGLPNDRFSAERPEGSISTLTIQRTEQRDSAMYRCAILGTNTGELFFGEGSRLTVL.

This clonotype occurred many times. The chain uses TRBV21-1 and TRBJ1-5; the listed D gene, TRBD1, was not tested against the DNA. TRBV21-1 is a recognized pseudogene. The CDR3 extends over 17 amino acids. The CDR3 reads CASGGGGRREGNQPQHF. CDR3 DNA: TGTGCCAGTGGGGGTGGGGGGCGTAGGGAGGGCAATCAGCCCCAGCATTTT.

The chain has TRBV7-2 and TRBJ2-2; TRBD1 matches 7 bases. The CDR3 is 17 residues long. The V gene's germline CDR1 is SGHTA and CDR2 FQGNSA. V shed 4 bases and J 1 base; nucleotides not matched to a gene: 9. The DNA for the CDR3 is TGTGCCAGCAGCTATGCCCGGACAGGAGTGAACACCGGGGAGCTGTTTTTT. Protein sequence: CASSYARTGVNTGELFF.

This clonotype was found many times. V usage is TRBV6-1 and J usage is TRBJ2-3; 7 positions agree with TRBD2. CDR1 is MNHNS, CDR2 SASEGT, per germline. The V and J ends lost 1 base and 2 bases, in that order; junction bases with no gene match: 3. There are 15 residues in the CDR3. The CDR3 spells CASSEDRGVTDTQYF. The CDR3 DNA reads as TGTGCCAGCAGTGAAGACCGGGGGGTCACAGATACGCAGTATTTT.

There are many counts of this clonotype. The chain recombines TRBV20-1 with TRBJ1-1; possibly TRBD1 for D (6 bases). Trimming left V 0 bases short and J 3 bases short, with 11 bases between. Germline CDR1 and CDR2: DFQATT and SNEGSKA (reference sequence). The CDR3 extends over 14 amino acids. The DNA for the CDR3 is TGCAGTGCTAGAGATCAAGGGGGAGACACTGAAGCTTTCTTT. Amino acid sequence: CSARDQGGDTEAFF.

In its sample, this clonotype was seen a few times. This rearrangement joins TRBV7-2 to TRBJ2-7, with 9 positions matching TRBD2. From germline, CDR1 is SGHTA and CDR2 FQGNSA. The junction had 4 bases not matched to a gene; V was cut back by 0 bases and J by 4 bases. The CDR3 sequence is 15 residues long. The CDR3 spells CASSLAAGGAYEQYF. Written as DNA, the CDR3 is TGTGCCAGCAGCTTAGCAGCGGGGGGTGCTTACGAGCAGTACTTC.

This clonotype appeared many times. The gene calls are TRBV5-1 and TRBJ2-2; TRBD1 or TRBD2 may be the D gene (6 bases each). CDR1 is SGHRS, CDR2 YFSETQ, per germline. The ends were cut back, 4 bases at V and 3 bases at J, with 22 bases in the middle. This CDR3 is 18 amino acids long. The CDR3 is CASSKFLSYREDTGELFF. The DNA for the CDR3 is TGCGCCAGCAGCAAATTCCTTTCCTACAGGGAGGACACCGGGGAGCTGTTTTTT.

This clonotype was detected a few times. V usage is TRBV20-1 and J usage is TRBJ1-1; D unclear. Germline V lookup: CDR1 DFQATT, CDR2 SNEGSKA (reference sequence). The CDR3 runs to 12 residues. The V and J ends lost 5 bases and 5 bases respectively, with 12 bases between them. DNA for the CDR3: TGCAGTGCTGGGTTGTGGAGGACTGAAGCTTTCTTT. Translating gives CSAGLWRTEAFF.

This clonotype was detected many times. This chain uses TRBV28 with TRBJ2-3, with D possibly called TRBD1 or TRBD2 (6 bases each). Trimming shortened V by 6 bases and J by 2 bases, and 15 bases separated the two germline ends. Germline V lookup: CDR1 MDHEN, CDR2 SYDVKM. CDR3 length: 15 amino acids. The CDR3 sequence: CASSPLGGPTDTQYF. CDR3 sequence (DNA): TGTGCCAGCAGCCCACTTGGGGGGCCCACAGATACGCAGTATTTT.

This clonotype was observed many times. V and J are TRBV28 and TRBJ1-1; a weak D match, TRBD1 (6 bases). Germline CDR1 is MDHEN and CDR2 is SYDVKM. The V and J ends lost 4 bases and 9 bases respectively, with 12 bases between them. This CDR3 is built from 12 residues. The CDR3 DNA reads TGTGCCAGCAGTTCCGACAGGCTCCAAGCTTTCTTT. It yields the protein CASSSDRLQAFF.

Many counts were recorded for this clonotype. The chain recombines TRBV13 with TRBJ1-1; D perhaps matches TRBD1 (5 bases). The CDR3 has 13 amino acids. V gave up 5 bases and J gave up 7 bases, with 14 bases separating them. In germline, CDR1 is PRHDT, CDR2 FYEKMQ (reference sequence). In nucleotides, the CDR3 is TGTGCCAGCAGCCCAGGGACCGACTATGAAGCTTTCTTT. This sequence encodes CASSPGTDYEAFF.

This clonotype was observed at least ten times. V usage is TRBV11-2 and J usage is TRBJ1-4, with no clear D. Germline V lookup: CDR1 SGHAT, CDR2 FQNNGV. This CDR3 is 16 amino acids long. V shed 5 bases and J shed 8 bases, with 21 bases lying between them. The CDR3 is CASSLTLTGLREKLFF. The CDR3 nucleotides read TGTGCCAGCAGCCTAACCCTGACGGGCCTAAGGGAAAAACTGTTTTTT.

This chain links TRBV30 with TRBJ2-1; D gene ambiguous. Trimming removed 0 bases from V and 0 bases from J, with 9 bases in between. From germline, CDR1 is GTSNPN and CDR2 SVGIG (reference sequence). The CDR3 has 15 amino acids. The CDR3: CAWSVYPTSYNEQFF. In DNA form, the CDR3 reads TGTGCCTGGAGTGTATACCCTACCTCCTACAATGAGCAGTTCTTC.